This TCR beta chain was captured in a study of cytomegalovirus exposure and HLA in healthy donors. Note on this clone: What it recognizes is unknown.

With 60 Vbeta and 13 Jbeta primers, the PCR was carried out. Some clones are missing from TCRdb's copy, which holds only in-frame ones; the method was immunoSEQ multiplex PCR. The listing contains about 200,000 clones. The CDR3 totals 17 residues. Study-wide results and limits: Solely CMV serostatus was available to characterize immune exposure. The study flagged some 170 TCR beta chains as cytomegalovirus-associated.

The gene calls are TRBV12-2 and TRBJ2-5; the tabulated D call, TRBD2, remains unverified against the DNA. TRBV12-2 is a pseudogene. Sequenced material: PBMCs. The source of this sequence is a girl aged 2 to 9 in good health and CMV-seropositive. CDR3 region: CASRYGPGLAEQETQYF. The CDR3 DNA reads TGTGCAAGTCGCTATGGACCGGGACTAGCGGAGCAAGAGACCCAGTACTTC.